These 3 T cell receptor beta chains came from one sample sequenced in a study of T cell responses to AZD1222 COVID-19 vaccine. This table comes from immunoSEQ multiplex PCR, and its TCRdb copy is limited to in-frame clones, with some not included. The sample consists of 150,000 or so clones, approximately 90% of them appearing once. The sample was peripheral blood, taken on day 0 of AZD1222 vaccination. The receptors shown here come from an adult in good health.

The rearrangement joins TRBV7-6 to TRBJ2-1; 12 positions match TRBD2. CDR1 is SGHVS and CDR2 is FNYEAQ in the germline V gene. CDR3 length: 18 residues. The trim removed 1 base at V and 4 bases at J, leaving 8 bases unmatched. The CDR3 here is CASSLGSRLAGDYNEQFF. CDR3 DNA: TGTGCCAGCAGCTTAGGGTCCCGACTAGCGGGGGATTACAATGAGCAGTTCTTC.

V is TRBV7-6 and J is TRBJ2-4; 11 bases are a match to TRBD2. This CDR3 is 18 amino acids long. Trimming at V came to 0 bases and at J to 7 bases, leaving 11 bases not matched to a gene. The germline V gene has CDR1 SGHVS and CDR2 FNYEAQ. CDR3 coding DNA: TGTGCCAGCAGCTTAGCTAGCGGGAGGGGAAGAGTTGAGAACATTCAGTACTTC. Its protein is CASSLASGRGRVENIQYF.

The V call is TRBV10-3, the J call TRBJ2-2, with D unclear. The CDR3 loop spans 15 amino acids. Per germline, CDR1 ENHRY and CDR2 SYGVKD. Trimming removed 4 bases at V and 7 bases at J, with 16 bases between. CDR3 loop: CAISARDTFDGELFF. The CDR3 DNA is TGTGCCATCAGTGCCCGCGACACATTTGACGGGGAGCTGTTTTTT.